Each of the 29 T cell receptor beta chains below was sequenced from the same sample in a study of T cell repertoires in ileal Crohn's disease. Documented time point: neoterminal ileum biopsy at postoperative endoscopy, about 6 months after surgery. Only in-frame clones appear in the TCRdb table, and some are missing; sequencing was by immunoSEQ multiplex PCR. The data contain 13,000 or so clones, approximately 85% of them singletons. Source material: ileal tissue. The receptor set was obtained from an adult with Crohn's disease.

The rearrangement joins TRBV11-2 to TRBJ1-1; 8 bases match TRBD1. The CDR3 is made up of 16 amino acids. Germline trimming cut 5 bases from V and 3 bases from J; bases unmatched to any gene: 11. The germline gives CDR1 SGHAT, CDR2 FQNNGV. The CDR3 DNA reads TGTGCCAGCAGCATACGACAGGGGATCGGGTACACTGAAGCTTTCTTT. Translated, it gives CASSIRQGIGYTEAFF. Based on the CDR3 plus reference TRBV11-2 and TRBJ1-1, the full variable domain is EAGVAQSPRYKIIEKRQSVAFWCNPISGHATLYWYQQILGQGPKLLIQFQNNGVVDDSQLPKDRFSAERLKGVDSTLKIQPAKLEDSAVYLCASSIRQGIGYTEAFFGQGTRLTVV.

The CDR3 DNA reads as TGTGCCAGCAGTGAAGCCCCGAAACCTATCACAGATACGCAGTATTTT. Protein: CASSEAPKPITDTQYF. V gene TRBV2 combines with J gene TRBJ2-3; D call uncertain. V was trimmed by 0 bases and J by 2 bases, leaving 12 bases between them. This CDR3 comprises 16 residues. CDR1 is SNHLY, CDR2 FYNNEI, per germline.

This chain joins TRBV28 and TRBJ1-5; TRBD1 aligns across 9 bases. The V gene's germline CDR1 is MDHEN and CDR2 SYDVKM. The V segment lost 4 bases and the J segment 5 bases; nucleotides outside the gene matches: 6. The CDR3 sequence is 15 residues long. The CDR3 spells CASSSPGQGHQPQHF. Written as DNA, the CDR3 is TGTGCCAGCAGTTCGCCGGGACAGGGCCATCAGCCCCAGCATTTT. Using reference TRBV28 and TRBJ1-5 for the parts outside the CDR3, the full variable domain is DVKVTQSSRYLVKRTGEKVFLECVQDMDHENMFWYRQDPGLGLRLIYFSYDVKMKEKGDIPEGYSVSREKKERFSLILESASTNQTSMYLCASSSPGQGHQPQHFGDGTRLSIL.

The chain has TRBV7-2 and TRBJ2-7; a possible D gene is TRBD1 (6 bases). The germline gives CDR1 SGHTA, CDR2 FQGNSA. Trimming removed 4 bases from V and 1 base from J, with 11 bases in between. This CDR3 is 14 amino acids long. CDR3 protein: CASSSYGQSYEQYF. In nucleotides, the CDR3 is TGTGCCAGCAGCTCTTATGGACAGTCCTACGAGCAGTACTTC.

This clone has a single count. This chain links TRBV7-2 with TRBJ1-3; D perhaps matches TRBD1 (5 bases). Trimming took 5 bases from V and 4 from J, leaving 9 bases between them. The germline V gene has CDR1 SGHTA and CDR2 FQGNSA. The CDR3 contains 13 residues. The CDR3 nucleotides are TGTGCCAGCAGCCTAGGACACGGAAACACCATATATTTT. Its translation is CASSLGHGNTIYF. Complete variable domain (other parts from reference TRBV7-2 and TRBJ1-3): GAGVSQSPSNKVTEKGKDVELRCDPISGHTALYWYRQSLGQGLEFLIYFQGNSAPDKSGLPSDRFSAERTGGSVSTLTIQRTQQEDSAVYLCASSLGHGNTIYFGEGSWLTVV.

The J gene is TRBJ2-1, the V gene TRBV11-3; possibly TRBD2 for D (6 bases). This CDR3 spans 15 amino acids. V lost 1 base to trimming and J lost 8 bases, with 15 bases between them. Germline CDR1 and CDR2: SGHNT and YENEEA. CDR3 sequence: CASSLVSGGFYEQFF. The CDR3 nucleotides are TGTGCCAGCAGCTTAGTCTCCGGGGGATTCTATGAGCAGTTCTTC.

The J gene is TRBJ1-5, the V gene TRBV6-6; TRBD1 agrees at 7 bases. This CDR3 has 15 amino acids. The germline CDR1 and CDR2 sequences are MNHNY and SVGAGI (reference sequence). The V segment lost 2 bases and the J segment 3 bases; nucleotides outside the gene matches: 4. CDR3: CASSYVQGYNQPQHF. As DNA, the CDR3 is TGTGCCAGCAGTTACGTACAGGGGTACAATCAGCCCCAGCATTTT.

This clone came up once. The V gene is TRBV5-1, the J gene TRBJ2-7; D call uncertain. The V and J ends lost 0 bases and 7 bases respectively, with 17 bases between them. The CDR3 runs 15 residues. Per the germline V gene, CDR1 is SGHRS and CDR2 is YFSETQ. CDR3 sequence: CASSLEDSSLQEQYF. CDR3 DNA sequence: TGCGCCAGCAGCTTGGAAGATAGCTCATTACAAGAGCAGTACTTC.

This chain joins TRBV5-4 and TRBJ2-3; no firm D call. V was pared by 2 bases and J by 2 bases, with 6 bases between. Per the germline V gene, CDR1 is SGHNT and CDR2 is YYREEE (reference sequence). This CDR3 contains 13 residues. The CDR3 sequence is CASSFDFTDTQYF. CDR3 DNA: TGTGCCAGCAGCTTCGACTTCACAGATACGCAGTATTTT.

The J gene is TRBJ1-4, the V gene TRBV28, with 9 positions matching TRBD1. The length of the CDR3 is 15 residues. J gave up 8 bases and V 4 bases, and 8 bases lay outside the gene matches. Germline lookup yields CDR1 MDHEN and CDR2 SYDVKM. The CDR3 nucleotides read TGTGCCAGCAGTTACCCGGGACAGGGTGTCGAAAAACTGTTTTTT. It yields the protein CASSYPGQGVEKLFF.

The rearrangement links TRBV6-1 to TRBJ1-5; D may be TRBD1 (5 bases). V shed 5 bases and J shed 5 bases, with 16 bases lying between them. Germline assignment: CDR1 MNHNS and CDR2 SASEGT. The CDR3 has 15 amino acids. CDR3 in DNA: TGTGCCAGCAGTCAGTTCAGGGTTGGGGATCAGCCCCAGCATTTT. Its protein is CASSQFRVGDQPQHF.

The chain uses TRBV7-6 and TRBJ2-3, with D maybe TRBD2 (7 bases). The V gene lost 1 base and the J gene lost 5 bases, with 13 bases spanning the gap. CDR3 length: 15 amino acids. Germline V CDR1 and CDR2: SGHVS, FNYEAQ. CDR3 loop: CASSLGGPGGDTQYF. The CDR3 coding sequence is TGTGCCAGCAGCTTAGGGGGGCCGGGGGGAGATACGCAGTATTTT.

The chain carries TRBV29-1 and TRBJ2-7; 10 bases align to TRBD1. Germline CDR1 reads SQVTM; CDR2 reads ANQGSEA. Unmatched junction bases numbered 6, after V lost 0 bases and J lost 4 bases. This CDR3 is built from 15 residues. CDR3 bases: TGCAGCGTTGAAGATCGCGGGACAGGGGCATACGAGCAGTACTTC. This codes for CSVEDRGTGAYEQYF.

V gene TRBV20-1 combines with J gene TRBJ2-7; D gene ambiguous. CDR1 and CDR2 from the germline V gene are DFQATT and SNEGSKA (reference sequence). CDR3 length: 11 amino acids. Trimming removed 2 bases at V and 5 bases at J, with 7 bases between. The CDR3, as DNA: TGCAGTGCTAGATGGCACCACGAGCAGTACTTC. Translation gives CSARWHHEQYF.

The sample holds a few counts of this clone. The chain links TRBV9 to TRBJ1-1; D call uncertain. Germline V gene sequence: CDR1 SGDLS, CDR2 YYNGEE. The CDR3 is 14 amino acids. The V gene lost 0 bases and the J gene lost 5 bases, with 11 bases spanning the gap. The CDR3 here is CASSVGSFGTEAFF. The CDR3 DNA reads as TGTGCCAGCAGCGTAGGGTCCTTCGGGACTGAAGCTTTCTTT.

The gene calls are TRBV2 and TRBJ1-6; tentatively, D is TRBD1 (5 bases). Germline V gene lookup returns CDR1 SNHLY and CDR2 FYNNEI. CDR3 size: 15 residues. V lost 0 bases, J lost 8 bases, and 11 bases lay in between. The CDR3 nucleotides read TGTGCCAGCAGTGAAGCGCAGGGAAGGGATTCACCCCTCCACTTT. Protein sequence: CASSEAQGRDSPLHF.

The rearrangement uses TRBV28 and TRBJ1-4; D uncertain. The V and J ends lost 4 bases and 7 bases respectively, with 13 bases between them. Germline CDR1 MDHEN, CDR2 SYDVKM. The CDR3 consists of 14 residues. The CDR3 DNA follows: TGTGCCAGCAGTTATTCCCTCGAGGTTGAAAAACTGTTTTTT. Translated, it gives CASSYSLEVEKLFF.

The rearrangement uses TRBV10-3 and TRBJ2-2; D not certain. V was pared by 3 bases and J by 4 bases, with 12 bases between. Germline loops: CDR1 ENHRY, CDR2 SYGVKD. The CDR3 loop spans 15 amino acids. The CDR3 loop reads CAISDEVRTTGELFF. The DNA for the CDR3 is TGTGCCATCAGTGACGAGGTCAGAACCACCGGGGAGCTGTTTTTT.

This chain links TRBV29-1 with TRBJ1-1; 7 positions match TRBD1. The CDR3 loop spans 12 amino acids. Germline CDR1 reads SQVTM; CDR2 reads ANQGSEA. The V gene end was trimmed by 6 bases and the J gene end by 7 bases; junction bases not matched to a gene: 8. The CDR3 DNA follows: TGCAGCGTGGGACAGCCCTCCAGTGAAGCTTTCTTT. Its translation is CSVGQPSSEAFF.

This chain connects TRBV6-5 to TRBJ2-5; a possible D gene is TRBD1 (6 bases). The length of the CDR3 is 14 residues. Trimming pared 3 bases from V and 3 bases from J, leaving 11 bases between. CDR1 and CDR2 (germline): MNHEY, SVGAGI. CDR3 protein: CASSYRDKKETQYF. The CDR3 coding sequence is TGTGCCAGCAGTTATCGGGACAAAAAAGAGACCCAGTACTTC.

The rearrangement links TRBV5-4 to TRBJ2-3, with TRBD2 identical over 7 bases. The CDR3 sequence is 15 residues long. Germline CDR1 reads SGHNT; CDR2 reads YYREEE (reference sequence). The V gene end was trimmed by 0 bases and the J gene end by 1 base; junction bases not matched to a gene: 2. The CDR3 DNA is TGTGCCAGCAGCTTGGGGGCGGGGGGCACAGATACGCAGTATTTT. It is translated as CASSLGAGGTDTQYF.

The chain has TRBV5-1 and TRBJ1-5, with D unclear. This CDR3 spans 13 amino acids. V shed 0 bases and J shed 6 bases, with 7 bases lying between them. Germline-derived CDR1 and CDR2 are SGHRS and YFSETQ. The CDR3 is CASSLEGSQPQHF. In DNA, the CDR3 is TGCGCCAGCAGCTTGGAAGGGAGTCAGCCCCAGCATTTT.

This sequence joins TRBV19 and TRBJ2-5; 12 bases align to TRBD2. Germline CDR1 reads LNHDA; CDR2 reads SQIVND (reference sequence). CDR3 length equals 16 residues. The trim removed 3 bases at V and 2 bases at J, leaving 4 bases unmatched. As DNA, the CDR3 is TGTGCCAGTAGTATGGGTCTAGCGGGGGGGCAAGAGACCCAGTACTTC. It specifies CASSMGLAGGQETQYF.

This clone was recorded only once. The rearrangement uses TRBV20-1 and TRBJ2-3, with a weak D call TRBD2 (6 bases). Germline V CDR1 and CDR2: DFQATT, SNEGSKA (reference sequence). The CDR3 covers 11 residues. CDR3 sequence reads: CRGGSTDTQYF. The DNA for the CDR3 is TGCAGGGGAGGTAGCACAGATACGCAGTATTTT.

This clone was seen only a few times. The chain is built from TRBV5-4 and TRBJ1-2; D might be TRBD1 (6 bases). This CDR3 has 15 amino acids. Trimming cost V 0 bases and J 4 bases, with 13 bases left between them. CDR1 and CDR2 from the germline V gene are SGHNT and YYREEE (reference sequence). Written as DNA, the CDR3 is TGTGCCAGCAGCTTGGTGGGGGGGCCCCGCTATGGCTACACCTTC. Amino acids: CASSLVGGPRYGYTF.

The chain combines TRBV29-1 with TRBJ2-1; 8 nucleotides agree with TRBD1. After removal of 2 bases from V and 8 bases from J, the junction contained 5 bases not matched to a gene. CDR3 length: 13 amino acids. Per germline, CDR1 SQVTM and CDR2 ANQGSEA. CDR3 bases: TGCAGCGTTGAACGACAGGGGTTCCATGAGCAGTTCTTC. Its translation: CSVERQGFHEQFF.

The DNA for the CDR3 is TGTGCCAGCAGTTACAACAGGGATATGAGTTCACCCCTCCACTTT. Its protein product is CASSYNRDMSSPLHF. V and J are TRBV6-5 and TRBJ1-6; a weak D match, TRBD1 (6 bases). The CDR3 has 15 amino acids. V lost 2 bases, J lost 9 bases, and 14 bases lay in between. CDR1 is MNHEY, CDR2 SVGAGI, per germline.

V and J are TRBV6-5 and TRBJ1-1; no reliable D call. The CDR3 spans 14 residues. Germline CDR1 reads MNHEY; CDR2 reads SVGAGI. V was clipped by 2 bases and J by 2 bases, with 9 bases between them. CDR3 nucleotide sequence: TGTGCCAGCAGTTACGAGACTGCAAACACTGAAGCTTTCTTT. Its translation is CASSYETANTEAFF.

This clone was counted only a few times. This chain connects TRBV18 to TRBJ1-2; D is unclear. The V gene's germline CDR1 is KGHSH and CDR2 LQKENI. The V end was cut by 6 bases, the J end by 5 bases, with 13 bases between. The CDR3 covers 13 residues. As DNA, the CDR3 is TGTGCCAGCTCTCCCGCCAAGACTTATGGCTACACCTTC. Its translation is CASSPAKTYGYTF.